The 26 T cell receptor beta chains below were found in one sample sequenced in a study of T cells in Graves' hyperthyroidism and ophthalmopathy. RNA transcripts provided the source from which TCR beta CDR3 regions were amplified. An initial round of RT-PCR targeting the TCR CDR3 relied on the HTBI primer set. TCRdb redid the calling of the multiplex PCR reads with MiXCR, one entry per CDR3 protein. The sample yields about 300,000 distinct CDR3 sequences, roughly 18% seen once. Sequencing was performed on blood. The origin of the receptors is a man aged 50 or older with Graves' ophthalmopathy.

The chain employs TRBV28 and TRBJ2-1, with 8 positions matching TRBD2. Germline assignment: CDR1 MDHEN and CDR2 SYDVKM. The CDR3 is 15 amino acids. V lost 8 bases to trimming and J lost 0 bases; unmatched junction nucleotides: 6. The CDR3 DNA is TGTGCCAGCGATAAAGGGACTAGCTCCTACAATGAGCAGTTCTTC. Its translation: CASDKGTSSYNEQFF.

This clonotype was detected only a few times. The chain has TRBV5-1 and TRBJ2-2, with D perhaps matching TRBD2 (5 bases). Between the trimmed V and J ends, which lost 4 bases and 6 bases, there was a span of 16 bases. The CDR3 contains 15 residues. The germline V gene has CDR1 SGHRS and CDR2 YFSETQ. The CDR3 DNA follows: TGCGCCAGCAGCCGTGCGGCGGGTTCTGCCGGGGAGCTGTTTTTT. Protein sequence: CASSRAAGSAGELFF.

This clonotype has a handful of counts. This chain uses TRBV7-9 with TRBJ1-6, with a weak D call TRBD1 (6 bases). The CDR3 has 14 amino acids. The germline V gene has CDR1 SEHNR and CDR2 FQNEAQ (reference sequence). V gave up 5 bases and J gave up 7 bases, with 12 bases separating them. The CDR3 DNA sequence: TGTGCCAGCAGCCCCCAGGGGAAAAATTCACCCCTCCACTTT. This translates into CASSPQGKNSPLHF.

This clonotype was counted many times. V and J are TRBV11-2 and TRBJ2-5, with 9 bases matching TRBD1. Per germline, CDR1 SGHAT and CDR2 FQNNGV. The CDR3 length is 16 residues. After removal of 5 bases from V and 5 bases from J, the junction contained 12 bases not matched to a gene. Here the CDR3 reads CASSPAGTGSWETQYF. The CDR3 nucleotides are TGTGCCAGCAGCCCCGCCGGGACAGGGTCCTGGGAGACCCAGTACTTC. Full variable domain (missing parts from reference TRBV11-2 and TRBJ2-5): EAGVAQSPRYKIIEKRQSVAFWCNPISGHATLYWYQQILGQGPKLLIQFQNNGVVDDSQLPKDRFSAERLKGVDSTLKIQPAKLEDSAVYLCASSPAGTGSWETQYFGPGTRLLVL.

This chain links TRBV9 with TRBJ2-3, with D possibly called TRBD1 or TRBD2 (6 bases each). From germline, CDR1 is SGDLS and CDR2 YYNGEE. Trimming pared 2 bases from V and 3 bases from J, leaving 16 bases between. This CDR3 comprises 16 residues. CDR3 amino acids: CASSVGGDAVTDTQYF. The CDR3 DNA follows: TGTGCCAGCAGCGTGGGGGGCGATGCGGTAACAGATACGCAGTATTTT.

This clonotype was recorded a few times. Here the CDR3 reads CASSLDVGLDSGNTIYF. CDR3 sequence (DNA): TGTGCCAGCAGCCTGGATGTAGGCCTAGACTCTGGAAACACCATATATTTT. The chain has TRBV12-3 or TRBV12-4 and TRBJ1-3; D is ambiguous. V was cut by 6 bases and J by 0 bases, with 18 bases left in between. This CDR3 contains 17 residues.

This clonotype appeared a few times. This rearrangement joins TRBV30 to TRBJ2-3; D uncertain. V was clipped by 4 bases and J by 0 bases, with 17 bases between them. The CDR3 has 16 amino acids. CDR1 and CDR2 (germline): GTSNPN, SVGIG (reference sequence). For the CDR3, the DNA is TGTGCCTGGACCCTGGGTGGGCGGTCTAGCACAGATACGCAGTATTTT. Amino acid sequence: CAWTLGGRSSTDTQYF.

This clonotype was seen a few times. This chain links TRBV29-1 with TRBJ1-2, with D possibly being TRBD1 (5 bases). This CDR3 region has 16 residues. V was cut by 2 bases and J by 6 bases, with 22 bases left in between. Germline CDR1 is SQVTM and CDR2 is ANQGSEA. The DNA for the CDR3 is TGCAGCGTTGAAATGGCCCGGAAGGGTAGGGGCGATGGCTACACCTTC. Residues: CSVEMARKGRGDGYTF.

In its sample, this clonotype was seen many times. The chain is built from TRBV12-3 or TRBV12-4 and TRBJ2-1; D unclear. Trimming took off 6 bases at V and 4 bases at J, with 7 bases between the two ends. The CDR3 length is 12 residues. The CDR3 sequence: CASSPAYNEQFF. The CDR3, as DNA: TGTGCCAGCAGCCCAGCATACAATGAGCAGTTCTTC.

This clonotype came up a few times. The chain is built from TRBV5-6 and TRBJ1-2; no reliable D call. This CDR3 has 13 residues. Germline V gives CDR1 SGHDT, CDR2 YYEEEE. V was shortened by 0 bases and J by 5 bases, with 8 bases between the two germline ends. CDR3 amino acids: CASSLASKYGYTF. The CDR3, as DNA: TGTGCCAGCAGCTTGGCCTCAAAGTATGGCTACACCTTC.

This clonotype was observed a few times. V is TRBV19 and J is TRBJ2-5; 7 bases line up with TRBD2. CDR3 size: 14 residues. V gave up 5 bases and J gave up 2 bases; unmatched junction bases: 5. CDR1 and CDR2 (germline): LNHDA, SQIVND (reference sequence). CDR3 coding DNA: TGTGCCAGTAGTGAGACTAGCAGGCAAGAGACCCAGTACTTC. It yields the protein CASSETSRQETQYF.

This clonotype was seen many times. The chain uses TRBV3-1 and TRBJ1-1; unclear D gene. Per the germline V gene, CDR1 is LGHDT and CDR2 is YNNKEL (reference sequence). The length of the CDR3 is 13 residues. Between the trimmed V and J ends, which lost 2 bases and 5 bases, there was a span of 9 bases. The CDR3 bases are TGTGCCAGCAGCCAAAGTCTAAGTACTGAAGCTTTCTTT. As protein: CASSQSLSTEAFF.

The chain uses TRBV29-1 and TRBJ2-1; no reliable D call. V dropped 2 bases and J dropped 0 bases, with 8 bases sitting between them. The germline CDR1 and CDR2 sequences are SQVTM and ANQGSEA. The CDR3 runs to 14 residues. The CDR3 reads CSVEPPASYNEQFF. In DNA, the CDR3 is TGCAGCGTTGAACCGCCAGCCTCCTACAATGAGCAGTTCTTC.

This clonotype was observed many times. The chain recombines TRBV2 with TRBJ2-1; D perhaps matches TRBD1 (6 bases). Trimming removed 1 base at V and 5 bases at J, with 12 bases between. The germline CDR1 and CDR2 sequences are SNHLY and FYNNEI. The CDR3 length is 15 residues. Written as DNA, the CDR3 is TGTGCCAGCAGTGAAGAGCAGGGGTGGAACAATGAGCAGTTCTTC. Translation: CASSEEQGWNNEQFF.

Only a few counts were recorded for this clonotype. V gene TRBV29-1 combines with J gene TRBJ2-7; D possibly uses TRBD1 or TRBD2 (5 bases each). There are 15 residues in the CDR3. Trimming left V 7 bases short and J 3 bases short, with 22 bases between. The V gene's germline CDR1 is SQVTM and CDR2 ANQGSEA. The CDR3 here is CSAKPGTADFYEQYF. Here the CDR3 DNA reads TGCAGCGCCAAACCTGGGACGGCGGACTTCTACGAGCAGTACTTC.

This clonotype was counted at least ten times. The chain links TRBV28 to TRBJ2-1; TRBD1 or TRBD2 may be the D gene (5 bases each). The CDR3 length is 15 residues. CDR1 and CDR2 (germline): MDHEN, SYDVKM. Trimming took 5 bases from V and 10 from J, leaving 21 bases between them. The CDR3, as DNA: TGTGCCAGCAGTAGGGACCAAACCCGCCATGGGGAGCAGTTCTTC. This translates into CASSRDQTRHGEQFF.

This clonotype was detected many times. The CDR3 DNA reads TGCAGTGCTAGAGATCTACTAGTCGGGGAGACCCAGTACTTC. Translated: CSARDLLVGETQYF. The chain has TRBV20-1 and TRBJ2-5; D possibly corresponds to TRBD2 (5 bases). Germline CDR1 DFQATT, CDR2 SNEGSKA (reference sequence). This CDR3 has 14 amino acids. Trimming pared 0 bases from V and 5 bases from J, leaving 13 bases between.

In this sample, this clonotype turned up a few times. The J gene is TRBJ2-3, the V gene TRBV2; D is perhaps TRBD2 (7 bases). Germline lookup yields CDR1 SNHLY and CDR2 FYNNEI. Deletions cut 6 bases from V and 2 bases from J, with 24 bases between. The length of the CDR3 is 18 residues. In DNA, the CDR3 is TGTGCCAGCAGCCTTCCGGGACTCAGGGGAGGGGTCACAGATACGCAGTATTTT. As protein: CASSLPGLRGGVTDTQYF.

V and J are TRBV19 and TRBJ2-2, with no clear D. Trimming removed 0 bases from V and 6 bases from J, with 8 bases in between. The germline gives CDR1 LNHDA, CDR2 SQIVND (reference sequence). The length of the CDR3 is 14 residues. Here the CDR3 reads CASSIDRSAGELFF. In nucleotides, the CDR3 is TGTGCCAGTAGTATAGACAGATCGGCCGGGGAGCTGTTTTTT. Variable domain in full (rest from reference TRBV19 and TRBJ2-2): DGGITQSPKYLFRKEGQNVTLSCEQNLNHDAMYWYRQDPGQGLRLIYYSQIVNDFQKGDIAEGYSVSREKKESFPLTVTSAQKNPTAFYLCASSIDRSAGELFFGEGSRLTVL.

This clonotype has a count of ten or more. The chain couples TRBV12-3 or TRBV12-4 to TRBJ2-1; TRBD2 aligns across 9 bases. This CDR3 region has 15 residues. V lost 5 bases, J lost 7 bases, and 9 bases stayed unmatched. In DNA, the CDR3 is TGTGCCAGCAGTATGAGCGGGAGGTACCAAAATGAGCAGTTCTTC. It yields the protein CASSMSGRYQNEQFF.

Ten or more counts support this clonotype. This chain connects TRBV7-2 to TRBJ2-3; 11 bases agree with TRBD2. This CDR3 has 17 amino acids. Trimming removed 4 bases from V and 2 bases from J; junction bases left unmatched: 8. CDR1 SGHTA and CDR2 FQGNSA come from the germline V gene. This CDR3 reads CASSSVPGLADTDTQYF. CDR3 nucleotides: TGTGCCAGCAGCTCAGTACCGGGACTAGCGGACACAGATACGCAGTATTTT.

The sample holds many counts of this clonotype. V usage is TRBV2 and J usage is TRBJ2-7, with a weak D call TRBD2 (6 bases). The germline CDR1 and CDR2 sequences are SNHLY and FYNNEI. V lost 8 bases, J lost 0 bases, and 17 bases lay in between. The CDR3 consists of 15 residues. As DNA, the CDR3 is TGTGCCAGCGGGGGGAGGACACGAAGCTCCTACGAGCAGTACTTC. It translates to CASGGRTRSSYEQYF. Full variable domain (remainder filled in from reference TRBV2 and TRBJ2-7): EPEVTQTPSHQVTQMGQEVILRCVPISNHLYFYWYRQILGQKVEFLVSFYNNEISEKSEIFDDQFSVERPDGSNFTLKIRSTKLEDSAMYFCASGGRTRSSYEQYFGPGTRLTVT.

This clonotype was detected a few times. This may stem from a read error, because a much larger clone lies one nucleotide away. The chain carries TRBV20-1 and TRBJ2-5; no definite D call. The germline CDR1 and CDR2 sequences are DFQATT and SNEGSKA (reference sequence). Between the trimmed V and J ends, which lost 7 bases and 5 bases, there was a span of 11 bases. This CDR3 region has 11 residues. The CDR3 region has the DNA TGCAGTGGCATAGTAGGGGAGACCCAGTACTTC. Protein product: CSGIVGETQYF.

In its sample, this clonotype was seen a few times. The V call is TRBV11-2, the J call TRBJ2-7; 10 bases are shared with TRBD2. This CDR3 spans 15 amino acids. Looked up from germline, CDR1 is SGHAT and CDR2 is FQNNGV. V lost 3 bases and J lost 7; bases outside the gene matches: 9. CDR3 nucleotides: TGTGCCAGCAGCTTGGGGCTAGCGGGAGCGGGGGAGCAGTACTTC. Translated: CASSLGLAGAGEQYF. The full variable domain, with the rest looked up from reference TRBV11-2 and TRBJ2-7, is EAGVAQSPRYKIIEKRQSVAFWCNPISGHATLYWYQQILGQGPKLLIQFQNNGVVDDSQLPKDRFSAERLKGVDSTLKIQPAKLEDSAVYLCASSLGLAGAGEQYFGPGTRLTVT.

This clonotype was detected many times. This chain joins TRBV27 and TRBJ1-4; no reliable D call. CDR1 is MNHEY and CDR2 is SMNVEV in the germline V gene (reference sequence). V was trimmed by 5 bases and J by 5 bases, leaving 15 bases between them. There are 15 residues in the CDR3. CDR3: CASSLLGRRNEKLFF. CDR3 nucleotides: TGTGCCAGCAGTCTTTTAGGGAGGAGGAATGAAAAACTGTTTTTT. Variable domain in full (rest from reference TRBV27 and TRBJ1-4): EAQVTQNPRYLITVTGKKLTVTCSQNMNHEYMSWYRQDPGLGLRQIYYSMNVEVTDKGDVPEGYKVSRKEKRNFPLILESPSPNQTSLYFCASSLLGRRNEKLFFGSGTQLSVL.

This clonotype was picked up a small number of times. The chain joins TRBV9 to TRBJ2-5, with D maybe TRBD2 (6 bases). Deletions cut 1 base from V and 4 bases from J, with 17 bases between. From germline, CDR1 is SGDLS and CDR2 YYNGEE. This CDR3 is 16 amino acids long. The CDR3 reads CASSVSEGRYAETQYF. The CDR3 DNA sequence: TGTGCCAGCAGCGTATCGGAGGGGCGGTATGCAGAGACCCAGTACTTC.